The present T cell receptor (beta chain) was sequenced within a study of T cells after yellow fever vaccination (dated by TCRdb to about 2019). Background on the whole study: The SMART-Seq v4 Ultra Low Input RNA kit was used to prepare libraries from fractions with low cell numbers. To track T-cell clones before and after primary and booster YFV17D yellow fever vaccination, bulk TCR alpha and beta repertoires were sequenced longitudinally. Two healthy male donors, one aged 18 to 29 and one aged 30 to 40 years, made up the cohort. Bulk PBMC replicates and cell subsets were isolated from blood drawn at multiple timepoints before and after both primary and secondary immunization.

Points the paper makes about the study in general: A small fraction of clonotypes appeared in both the CD4 and CD8 compartments, likely as a result of convergent recombination. FACS-sorted repertoires could contain abundant contaminating clonotypes from the bulk population, so computational filtering was required. Most clones expanded after primary vaccination (almost 97% of CD4 and 88% of CD8) were re-detected after the booster, suggesting that broad memory maintenance occurred. Compared with the primary T-cell response, the secondary T-cell response was weaker but faster, peaking on day 5 rather than day 15. Because only two donors were included in the study, the extent to which the findings can be generalized is limited.

The sample's treatment or condition label is to be understood as: live attenuated yellow fever vaccine strain. At every blood-draw timepoint, two biological replicates of bulk PBMCs were collected. PBMCs were isolated from peripheral blood using a standard Ficoll-Paque protocol. RNA was extracted with TriZol from bulk PBMCs, CD4 and CD8 fractions, and dextramer-positive and dextramer-negative fractions. On this clonotype: It has no known antigen specificity. The input lacks base qualities; no much larger clone sits a single base away.

Synthesis of TCR cDNA relied on 5'RACE template switching, a step that introduced a universal primer site along with unique molecular identifiers. Priming of cDNA synthesis was performed from both the TCR alpha and TCR beta constant segments. Library amplification involved two PCR steps, and the second step added sample barcodes and sequencing adapters. Sequencing of libraries was done on Illumina HiSeq 2500 (2x100 bp) or NovaSeq (2x150 bp). In the original analysis: Demultiplexing of reads and collapsing into UMI consensus sequences were performed with MIGEC, and V(D)J alignment was carried out with MiXCR. Vaccine-responding clonotypes were identified with edgeR using replicate PBMC samples, with FDR below 0.01 and a log2 fold change above 5 up to day 15 being required. Bulk clonotypes were assigned CD4 or CD8 identity according to which sequenced CD4 or CD8 repertoire held them at higher abundance. Using fastp trimming at Q25 and MiXCR clonotype assembly, TCRdb reanalyzed the public sequencing data and kept in-frame beta chains. Here each entry gathers all rows of one CDR3 protein and keeps the most common genes and DNA. TCRdb, not the original authors, processed these V and J calls. The sample records approximately 510,000 distinct CDR3 sequences, 21% of which are singletons. Roughly a sixth of the sample is taken by the ten largest.

The CDR3 numbers 14 residues from cysteine through phenylalanine. Kept here is only the CDR3 DNA, which spans 42 bases and is read in frame from base 1. Via the germline V gene, CDR1 is SGDLS and CDR2 YYNGEE. Unmatched junction bases come to 5, with V trimmed by 4 bases and J by 4 bases. Sequencing used PBMCs, obtained approximately 22 days after the first yellow fever vaccination. Recombination connected TRBV9 to TRBJ1-1; 9 bases in the junction line up with TRBD1. This sequence was found in a man between 18 and 35 years old who received the YFV17D yellow fever vaccine. The DNA sequence is given as TGTGCCAGCAGCTCCTTGACAGGGGGCACTGAAGCTTTCTTT. The resulting protein is CASSSLTGGTEAFF.